The 14 T cell receptor beta chains presented below share a single source sample, sequenced in a study of early T cells in non-severe SARS-CoV-2 infection. TCRdb fed the 5' RACE reads into MiXCR, producing one record per CDR3 protein. The sample lists tens of thousands of distinct CDR3 sequences, 9% to 10% seen once, with 15% to 18% in the top ten. Material: whole blood, obtained at baseline. The source is an adult who was a healthcare worker with PCR-confirmed SARS-CoV-2 infection or an uninfected control (not recorded which).

This clonotype was recorded many times. The chain has TRBV18 and TRBJ1-1; D is unresolved. V lost 2 bases and J lost 1, with 8 bases in between. This CDR3 spans 14 amino acids. CDR1 is KGHSH, CDR2 LQKENI, per germline. The CDR3 bases are TGTGCCAGCTCACCAGTACAGTCGAACACTGAAGCTTTCTTT. Its translation: CASSPVQSNTEAFF.

This clonotype was counted at least ten times. This chain links TRBV2 with TRBJ1-4, with a tentative D call TRBD1 (6 bases). The CDR3 covers 11 residues. In germline, CDR1 is SNHLY, CDR2 FYNNEI. The V end lost 10 bases, the J end lost 7 bases, and 10 bases lay between the germline ends. Written as DNA, the CDR3 is TGTGCCACCCGGACAGTTGAAAAACTGTTTTTT. Residues: CATRTVEKLFF.

The chain combines TRBV29-1 with TRBJ2-2, with 11 positions matching TRBD1. Germline CDR1 SQVTM, CDR2 ANQGSEA. J lost 6 bases, V lost 7 bases, and 4 bases had no gene match. This CDR3 is built from 13 residues. CDR3 protein: CSGGQGESGELFF. CDR3 bases: TGCAGCGGGGGACAGGGGGAATCCGGGGAGCTGTTTTTT.

This clonotype appeared many times. The chain recombines TRBV7-2 with TRBJ2-7; no clear D. The CDR3 covers 13 residues. The germline V gene encodes CDR1 SGHTA and CDR2 FQGNSA. Trimming took 5 bases from V and 0 from J, leaving 8 bases between them. Here the CDR3 reads CASSTGISYEQYF. As DNA, the CDR3 is TGTGCCAGCAGCACTGGAATCTCCTACGAGCAGTACTTC.

The sample holds a few counts of this clonotype. V gene TRBV6-2 or TRBV6-3 combines with J gene TRBJ1-2; D is unresolved. V was cut by 6 bases and J by 1 base, with 9 bases left in between. This CDR3 has 13 amino acids. Germline V CDR1 and CDR2: MNHEY, SVGEGT. CDR3 region: CASSLQDNYGYTF. The DNA of the CDR3 is TGTGCCAGCAGCCTCCAGGATAACTATGGCTACACCTTC.

The chain uses TRBV29-1 and TRBJ2-7, with D uncertain. The germline V gene encodes CDR1 SQVTM and CDR2 ANQGSEA. The CDR3 contains 14 residues. The germline V and J ends were trimmed by 0 bases and 2 bases, with 11 bases remaining between them. The CDR3 spells CSVEDSQHPYEQYF. The CDR3 DNA follows: TGCAGCGTTGAAGATAGTCAGCATCCCTACGAGCAGTACTTC.

In its sample, this clonotype was seen many times. The V call is TRBV28, the J call TRBJ2-7; the match to TRBD2 covers 7 bases. This CDR3 has 14 residues. Germline trimming cut 2 bases from V and 7 bases from J; bases unmatched to any gene: 8. The germline gives CDR1 MDHEN, CDR2 SYDVKM. The CDR3 DNA reads TGTGCCAGCAGTTTAGCGGGAGTTCGATTTGAGCAGTACTTC. Protein product: CASSLAGVRFEQYF.

This clonotype has ten or more counts. The J gene is TRBJ1-1, the V gene TRBV12-3 or TRBV12-4, with D unclear. The CDR3 is 13 residues long. With 3 bases removed from V and 11 bases from J, the gap between germline ends came to 16 bases. In nucleotides, the CDR3 is TGTGCCAGCAGTTTCCCTGGGAGGGTGGGTGCTTTCTTT. Protein: CASSFPGRVGAFF.

In this sample, this clonotype turned up a few times. The chain employs TRBV12-3 or TRBV12-4 and TRBJ2-2; 12 bases agree with TRBD2. Unmatched junction bases numbered 3, after V lost 5 bases and J lost 5 bases. The CDR3 sequence is 15 residues long. DNA for the CDR3: TGTGCCAGCAGTCTCGGGACTAGCGGGACCGGGGAGCTGTTTTTT. Translation gives CASSLGTSGTGELFF.

This clonotype was counted only a few times. This chain connects TRBV7-3 to TRBJ2-3; 8 positions agree with TRBD1. Losses at the gene ends were 5 bases for V and 2 bases for J; bases not matched to a gene: 6. This CDR3 contains 15 residues. The germline V gene has CDR1 SGHTA and CDR2 FQGTGA. This CDR3 reads CASSPGQGFTDTQYF. The DNA for the CDR3 is TGTGCCAGCAGCCCCGGACAGGGTTTCACAGATACGCAGTATTTT. Full variable domain (rest looked up from reference TRBV7-3 and TRBJ2-3): GAGVSQTPSNKVTEKGKYVELRCDPISGHTALYWYRQSLGQGPEFLIYFQGTGAADDSGLPNDRFFAVRPEGSVSTLKIQRTERGDSAVYLCASSPGQGFTDTQYFGPGTRLTVL.

Turning to this clonotype: Possible read error: a much larger clone is one base away. The chain uses TRBV27 and TRBJ1-1, with a tentative D call TRBD1 (6 bases). This CDR3 is built from 15 residues. Per the germline V gene, CDR1 is MNHEY and CDR2 is SMNVEV (reference sequence). The CDR3 sequence: CASSTTGPVDTEAYF. CDR3 coding DNA: TGTGCCAGCAGTACCACAGGGCCCGTCGACACTGAAGCTTACTTT.

In this sample, this clonotype turned up a few times. The chain combines TRBV6-1 with TRBJ2-6; D remains ambiguous. There are 15 residues in the CDR3. CDR1 and CDR2 from the germline V gene are MNHNS and SASEGT. V lost 3 bases, J lost 2 bases, and 8 bases lay in between. The CDR3, as DNA: TGTGCCAGCAGTGACCGTCTCCCTGGGGCCAACGTCCTGACTTTC. Protein product: CASSDRLPGANVLTF.

V and J are TRBV11-2 and TRBJ2-7; D is perhaps TRBD2 (7 bases). The CDR3 is 14 amino acids. Trimming took 4 bases from V and 3 from J, leaving 13 bases between them. Germline V gene sequence: CDR1 SGHAT, CDR2 FQNNGV. The DNA for the CDR3 is TGTGCCAGCAGCTCTCGGGGGGCAAACTACGAGCAGTACTTC. The encoded protein is CASSSRGANYEQYF.

V is TRBV28 and J is TRBJ1-1; TRBD1 matches at 7 bases. V trimming: 1 base; J trimming: 5 bases; junction bases outside the gene matches: 4. CDR3 length: 14 residues. Germline CDR1 is MDHEN and CDR2 is SYDVKM. The DNA of the CDR3 is TGTGCCAGCAGTTTATCTACAGGGGCAACTGAAGCTTTCTTT. It is translated as CASSLSTGATEAFF.